What follows are 24 T cell receptor beta chains derived from one specimen sequenced in a study of CD8+ T cells in alopecia areata. As for treatment: oral pan-JAK inhibitor, 5-10 mg twice daily. Extraction and reverse transcription of RNA yielded cDNA as the sequencing template. TCRdb's table, derived via immunoSEQ multiplex PCR, lists solely in-frame clones and lacks some. The sample has 200,000 to 250,000 clones; roughly three fifths are singletons. The sequences come from CD4+ T cells sorted from blood, collected around week 44, from a patient treated with tofacitinib. The receptors were sampled from a human donor with alopecia areata.

The rearrangement uses TRBV4-3 and TRBJ2-3; tentatively, D is TRBD1 or TRBD2 (5 bases each). Trimming took 4 bases from V and 1 from J, leaving 18 bases between them. The CDR3 is made up of 17 amino acids. Germline V gene sequence: CDR1 LGHNA, CDR2 YSLEER. The CDR3 DNA is TGCGCCAGCAGCCTATCCAGCCGGGACGAGGGCACAGATACGCAGTATTTT. This sequence encodes CASSLSSRDEGTDTQYF.

This clone was seen a single time. This rearrangement joins TRBV5-6 to TRBJ2-5; TRBD1 might be the D (6 bases). V was shortened by 1 base and J by 5 bases, with 24 bases between the two germline ends. Germline assignment: CDR1 SGHDT and CDR2 YYEEEE. This CDR3 comprises 18 residues. CDR3 in DNA: TGTGCCAGCAGCTTGATCGGTTCAGGGGCCCAAATAGGGGAGACCCAGTACTTC. It specifies CASSLIGSGAQIGETQYF.

This clone appeared a few times. The chain recombines TRBV7-2 with TRBJ2-7; a possible D gene is TRBD2 (7 bases). Germline V gene data show CDR1 as SGHTA and CDR2 as FQGNSA. The CDR3 totals 18 residues. Trimming took off 2 bases at V and 5 bases at J, with 25 bases between the two ends. DNA of the CDR3: TGTGCCAGCAGCTTACCCCGGGGAGTGGGGGGGCTTTCGAACGAGCAGTACTTC. It translates to CASSLPRGVGGLSNEQYF.

This chain links TRBV29-1 with TRBJ1-2; 9 nucleotides match TRBD1. Germline V lookup: CDR1 SQVTM, CDR2 ANQGSEA. With 6 bases clipped from V and 8 bases from J, the junction kept 10 bases outside the gene matches. The CDR3 is 13 amino acids. The CDR3 region is CSVVEGDRVGYTF. CDR3 in DNA: TGCAGCGTCGTAGAGGGGGACAGGGTCGGCTACACCTTC. The variable domain in full, with the rest retrieved from reference TRBV29-1 and TRBJ1-2, is SAVISQKPSRDICQRGTSLTIQCQVDSQVTMMFWYRQQPGQSLTLIATANQGSEATYESGFVIDKFPISRPNLTFSTLTVSNMSPEDSSIYLCSVVEGDRVGYTFGSGTRLTVV.

This chain connects TRBV7-9 to TRBJ1-5; 9 bases agree with TRBD1. CDR1 and CDR2 from the germline V gene are SEHNR and FQNEAQ (reference sequence). The CDR3 sequence is 16 residues long. V shed 3 bases, J shed 6 bases, and the junction held 9 bases outside the gene matches. Here the CDR3 reads CASSFGTGIGSQPQHF. The CDR3 nucleotides read TGTGCCAGCAGCTTTGGGACAGGGATTGGGAGTCAGCCCCAGCATTTT.

The chain has TRBV9 and TRBJ1-1; no clear D. V was shortened by 0 bases and J by 0 bases, with 9 bases between the two germline ends. Per the germline V gene, CDR1 is SGDLS and CDR2 is YYNGEE. This CDR3 spans 15 amino acids. The CDR3 DNA sequence: TGTGCCAGCAGCGTAGTGGTGGGCGTGAACACTGAAGCTTTCTTT. It encodes CASSVVVGVNTEAFF.

V gene TRBV7-2 combines with J gene TRBJ2-5; the D is unclear. V lost 4 bases to trimming and J lost 5 bases, with 11 bases between them. The CDR3 loop spans 13 amino acids. Per the germline V gene, CDR1 is SGHTA and CDR2 is FQGNSA. For the CDR3, the DNA is TGTGCCAGCAGCTCCCGGGCCGGGGAGACCCAGTACTTC. Amino acids: CASSSRAGETQYF.

To note about this clone: This same CDR3 is encoded by further DNA sequences in the sample. V and J are TRBV30 and TRBJ1-5; unclear D gene. The CDR3 has 12 residues. The V and J ends lost 5 bases and 7 bases respectively, with 12 bases between them. The V gene's germline CDR1 is GTSNPN and CDR2 SVGIG (reference sequence). This CDR3 is CAWSKLGQPQHF. Written as DNA, the CDR3 is TGTGCCTGGTCCAAGCTCGGCCAGCCCCAGCATTTT.

The sample holds one count of this clone. The chain has TRBV5-1 and TRBJ1-1; D gene ambiguous. V was pared by 0 bases and J by 2 bases, with 11 bases between. From germline, CDR1 is SGHRS and CDR2 YFSETQ. The CDR3 is made up of 15 amino acids. CDR3 region: CASSLAPRINTEAFF. The DNA of the CDR3 is TGCGCCAGCAGCTTGGCCCCCAGGATTAACACTGAAGCTTTCTTT.

This clone came up a few times. The chain recombines TRBV4-3 with TRBJ1-6; 7 nucleotides align to TRBD1. Germline CDR1 is LGHNA and CDR2 is YSLEER. The CDR3 is made up of 16 amino acids. V trimming: 0 bases; J trimming: 6 bases; junction bases outside the gene matches: 5. CDR3 nucleotides: TGCGCCAGCAGCCAAGATCGGGGGACAGTTAATTCACCCCTCCACTTT. It is translated as CASSQDRGTVNSPLHF.

The J gene is TRBJ1-1, the V gene TRBV29-1; D remains ambiguous. Germline CDR1 and CDR2: SQVTM and ANQGSEA. This CDR3 contains 12 residues. V dropped 2 bases and J dropped 11 bases, with 15 bases sitting between them. The CDR3, as DNA: TGCAGCGTTGAAACGACTTCAAAAATGGCTTTCTTT. It is translated as CSVETTSKMAFF.

The chain joins TRBV5-1 to TRBJ1-1; D may be TRBD1 (5 bases). Per the germline V gene, CDR1 is SGHRS and CDR2 is YFSETQ. V lost 5 bases to trimming and J lost 2 bases, with 13 bases between them. The CDR3 extends over 14 amino acids. In nucleotides, the CDR3 is TGCGCCAGCAGACCCACGACAGAAAACACTGAAGCTTTCTTT. Protein product: CASRPTTENTEAFF.

V is TRBV5-1 and J is TRBJ2-7; the D is unclear. V shed 5 bases and J shed 3 bases, with 18 bases lying between them. Germline V gene sequence: CDR1 SGHRS, CDR2 YFSETQ. This CDR3 contains 15 residues. The CDR3 nucleotides read TGCGCCAGCAGACCACACGTACTAAATGACTACGAGCAGTACTTC. Translation: CASRPHVLNDYEQYF.

This clone was recorded only once. The chain carries TRBV4-3 and TRBJ1-1; D call uncertain. This CDR3 spans 15 amino acids. V was pared by 3 bases and J by 0 bases, with 11 bases between. The germline gives CDR1 LGHNA, CDR2 YSLEER. The CDR3 DNA reads as TGCGCCAGCAGCCAGTTAATGGGCGTGAACACTGAAGCTTTCTTT. This sequence encodes CASSQLMGVNTEAFF.

Note on this clone: Other nucleotide sequences from this sample produce the same CDR3. The genes are TRBV5-1 and TRBJ2-3; D is unresolved. The V end was cut by 4 bases, the J end by 1 base, with 1 base between. Germline assignment: CDR1 SGHRS and CDR2 YFSETQ. This CDR3 contains 11 residues. The CDR3 reads CASSRTDTQYF. The DNA for the CDR3 is TGCGCCAGCAGCCGCACAGATACGCAGTATTTT.

This chain links TRBV30 with TRBJ1-1, with D possibly being TRBD1 (5 bases). The CDR3 has 14 residues. V lost 4 bases and J lost 0, with 12 bases in between. Germline values: CDR1 GTSNPN, CDR2 SVGIG (reference sequence). The CDR3 coding sequence is TGTGCCTGGAATAACAGGAACATGAACACTGAAGCTTTCTTT. This codes for CAWNNRNMNTEAFF.

The chain recombines TRBV23-1 with TRBJ1-1; D uncertain. TRBV23-1 is flagged as an ORF with uncertain function. This CDR3 has 13 amino acids. The V and J ends lost 3 bases and 7 bases respectively, with 12 bases between them. This CDR3 is CASSHSGSGEAFF. The CDR3 nucleotides are TGCGCCAGCAGTCATTCAGGATCGGGTGAAGCTTTCTTT.

The V and J genes are TRBV11-2 and TRBJ2-2; maybe TRBD1 (5 bases). Deletions cut 6 bases from V and 1 base from J, with 12 bases between. Germline V gene data show CDR1 as SGHAT and CDR2 as FQNNGV. This CDR3 region has 15 residues. The CDR3 region has the DNA TGTGCCAGCAGAAGAATAGGACAGAACACCGGGGAGCTGTTTTTT. This encodes CASRRIGQNTGELFF.

The chain recombines TRBV29-1 with TRBJ2-5, with D maybe TRBD1 (5 bases). This CDR3 spans 13 amino acids. V was clipped by 7 bases and J by 5 bases, with 17 bases between them. CDR1 and CDR2 (germline): SQVTM, ANQGSEA. The CDR3 here is CSAERPGQETQYF. CDR3 DNA: TGCAGCGCTGAGAGGCCAGGGCAGGAGACCCAGTACTTC.

The gene calls are TRBV5-1 and TRBJ2-1; 11 bases line up with TRBD2. CDR3 length: 17 residues. With V trimmed by 0 bases and J by 8 bases, 10 bases remained unmatched. Per germline, CDR1 SGHRS and CDR2 YFSETQ. CDR3: CASSLERTSGLGDEQFF. CDR3 DNA: TGCGCCAGCAGCTTGGAGAGGACTAGCGGGCTGGGGGATGAGCAGTTCTTC.

Comment on this clone: This sample includes further DNA sequences coding for the same CDR3. The chain has TRBV2 and TRBJ1-5; D not resolved. Per germline, CDR1 SNHLY and CDR2 FYNNEI. V was shortened by 3 bases and J by 1 base, with 4 bases between the two germline ends. The CDR3 spans 13 residues. The CDR3 DNA reads as TGTGCCAGCAGTGAGGAGAGCAATCAGCCCCAGCATTTT. Its protein product is CASSEESNQPQHF.

This clone was counted a few times. Here the CDR3 reads CASSFRDKDYEQYF. The CDR3 DNA reads as TGTGCCAGCAGCTTCCGGGACAAAGACTACGAGCAGTACTTC. This chain joins TRBV11-2 and TRBJ2-7, with D tentatively TRBD1 (6 bases). The CDR3 extends over 14 amino acids. CDR1 is SGHAT, CDR2 FQNNGV, per germline. Between the trimmed V and J ends, which lost 3 bases and 3 bases, there was a span of 12 bases.

The V gene is TRBV30, the J gene TRBJ1-1, with D perhaps matching TRBD1 (6 bases). Looked up from germline, CDR1 is GTSNPN and CDR2 is SVGIG (reference sequence). Trimming left V 1 base short and J 1 base short, with 16 bases between. The CDR3 runs 16 residues. CDR3 coding DNA: TGTGCCTGGAGTGCAAGACTCGGACAGCCGAACACTGAAGCTTTCTTT. This encodes CAWSARLGQPNTEAFF.

The genes are TRBV5-6 and TRBJ1-2, with D unclear. The CDR3 length is 17 residues. Trimming pared 0 bases from V and 2 bases from J, leaving 17 bases between. The V gene's germline CDR1 is SGHDT and CDR2 YYEEEE. CDR3 sequence: CASSLVSEGSYNYGYTF. The CDR3 DNA is TGTGCCAGCAGCTTGGTTTCGGAGGGCAGCTACAACTATGGCTACACCTTC.